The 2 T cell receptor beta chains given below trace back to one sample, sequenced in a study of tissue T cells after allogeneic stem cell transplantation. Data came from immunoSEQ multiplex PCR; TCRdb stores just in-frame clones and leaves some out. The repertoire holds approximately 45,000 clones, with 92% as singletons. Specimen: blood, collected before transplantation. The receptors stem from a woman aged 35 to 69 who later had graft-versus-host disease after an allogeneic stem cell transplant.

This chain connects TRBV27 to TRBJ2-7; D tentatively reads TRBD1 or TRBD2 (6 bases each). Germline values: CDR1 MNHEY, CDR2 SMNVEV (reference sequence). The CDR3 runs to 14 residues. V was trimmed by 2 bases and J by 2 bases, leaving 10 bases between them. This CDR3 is CASSLRRGPYEQYF. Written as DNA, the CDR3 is TGTGCCAGCAGTTTACGCCGGGGGCCCTACGAGCAGTACTTC.

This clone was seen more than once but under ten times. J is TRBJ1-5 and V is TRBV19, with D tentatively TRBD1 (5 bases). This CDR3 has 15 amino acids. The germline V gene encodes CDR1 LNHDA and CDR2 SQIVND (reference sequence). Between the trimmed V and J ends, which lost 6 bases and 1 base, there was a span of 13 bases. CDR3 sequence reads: CASSDEWGSNQPQHF. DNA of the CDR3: TGTGCCAGTAGCGATGAATGGGGGAGCAATCAGCCCCAGCATTTT. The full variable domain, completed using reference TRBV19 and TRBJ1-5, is DGGITQSPKYLFRKEGQNVTLSCEQNLNHDAMYWYRQDPGQGLRLIYYSQIVNDFQKGDIAEGYSVSREKKESFPLTVTSAQKNPTAFYLCASSDEWGSNQPQHFGDGTRLSIL.